One sample yielded the 6 T cell receptor beta chains listed below, sequenced in a study of human T cells and chemical hapten exposure. Noted time point: patch test 3, about 24 weeks after DPC sensitization. Treatment of the sample: therapeutic diphenylcyclopropenone sensitization with weekly scalp DPC. TCRdb reprocessed the RACE reads via MiXCR and lists one record per CDR3 protein. The repertoire consists of 82,000 or so distinct CDR3 sequences, with around 13% occurring once and the leading ten covering approximately 6.2%. The sample in question was whole blood, obtained in connection with sensitization to the hapten diphenylcyclopropenone (DPC). Receptor source: a woman aged 50 to 60 with alopecia areata. Some clones in this sample may be carry-over from other donors' samples.

In this sample, this clonotype turned up many times. The chain links TRBV4-2 to TRBJ2-1; maybe TRBD2 (5 bases). Trimming stripped 4 bases from V and 4 bases from J, with 11 bases between. Germline CDR1 and CDR2: LGHNA and YNFKEQ. The CDR3 spans 14 residues. CDR3 nucleotide sequence: TGTGCCAGCAGCCGGGAGCAGGCTTACAATGAGCAGTTCTTC. Its protein product is CASSREQAYNEQFF.

The V and J genes are TRBV19 and TRBJ1-3; D is ambiguous. Trimming pared 5 bases from V and 2 bases from J, leaving 16 bases between. The CDR3 is 16 residues long. Germline-derived CDR1 and CDR2 are LNHDA and SQIVND (reference sequence). In DNA form, the CDR3 reads TGTGCCAGTAGTTCTCCCGCCCGGCGTCCTGGAAACACCATATATTTT. This encodes CASSSPARRPGNTIYF.

This clonotype has just a few counts. This sequence joins TRBV5-1 and TRBJ1-3; TRBD1 might be the D (5 bases). Germline V lookup: CDR1 SGHRS, CDR2 YFSETQ. The CDR3 extends over 17 amino acids. The ends were cut back, 4 bases at V and 0 bases at J, with 17 bases in the middle. The CDR3 is CASSRWDGRHSGNTIYF. CDR3 DNA sequence: TGCGCCAGCAGCCGCTGGGACGGCCGGCACTCTGGAAACACCATATATTTT.

The CDR3 coding sequence is TGTGCCAGCAGGAGGGACAGGGAGTTTGGGGAGCAGTACTTC. It is translated as CASRRDREFGEQYF. J is TRBJ2-7 and V is TRBV2, with 9 bases identical to TRBD1. V lost 6 bases and J lost 7; bases outside the gene matches: 10. Germline assignment: CDR1 SNHLY and CDR2 FYNNEI. The CDR3 spans 14 residues.

In this sample, this clonotype turned up many times. V gene TRBV7-8 combines with J gene TRBJ2-1; 8 bases align to TRBD2. The length of the CDR3 is 17 residues. Germline CDR1 SGHVS, CDR2 FQNEAQ. Losses at the gene ends were 0 bases for V and 5 bases for J; bases not matched to a gene: 9. CDR3 region: CASSLAAGGAVNNEQFF. Written as DNA, the CDR3 is TGTGCCAGCAGCTTAGCTGCCGGGGGGGCGGTTAACAATGAGCAGTTCTTC.

Many counts were recorded for this clonotype. The chain has TRBV29-1 and TRBJ1-1, with 7 bases fitting TRBD1. The CDR3 has 12 residues. Germline CDR1 reads SQVTM; CDR2 reads ANQGSEA. The V gene end was trimmed by 6 bases and the J gene end by 3 bases; junction bases not matched to a gene: 4. CDR3 DNA: TGCAGCGTAACAGGGGAGTACACTGAAGCTTTCTTT. Amino acid sequence: CSVTGEYTEAFF. The full variable domain, its missing parts supplied by reference TRBV29-1 and TRBJ1-1, is SAVISQKPSRDICQRGTSLTIQCQVDSQVTMMFWYRQQPGQSLTLIATANQGSEATYESGFVIDKFPISRPNLTFSTLTVSNMSPEDSSIYLCSVTGEYTEAFFGQGTRLTVV.